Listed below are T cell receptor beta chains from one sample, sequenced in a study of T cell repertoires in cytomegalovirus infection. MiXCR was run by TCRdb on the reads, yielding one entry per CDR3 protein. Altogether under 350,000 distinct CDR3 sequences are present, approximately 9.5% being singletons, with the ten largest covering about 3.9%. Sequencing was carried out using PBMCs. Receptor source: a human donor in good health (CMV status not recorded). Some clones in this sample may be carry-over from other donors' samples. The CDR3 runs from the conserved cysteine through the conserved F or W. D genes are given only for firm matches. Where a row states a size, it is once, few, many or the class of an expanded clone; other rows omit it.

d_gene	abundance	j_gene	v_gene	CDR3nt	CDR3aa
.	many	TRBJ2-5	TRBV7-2	TGTGCCAGCAGCGTAATCGCAGGGGGGCAAGAGACCCAGTACTTC	CASSVIAGGQETQYF
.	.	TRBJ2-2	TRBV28	TGTGCCAGCACCAACGGGCGGTACCCGAACACCGGGGAGCTGTTTTTT	CASTNGRYPNTGELFF
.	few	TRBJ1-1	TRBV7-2	TGTGCCAGCAGCCCATTCGCTGAAGCTTTCTTT	CASSPFAEAFF
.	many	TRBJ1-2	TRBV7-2	TGTGCCAGCAGTCGTACACATACGTCGGCTGGCTACACCTTC	CASSRTHTSAGYTF
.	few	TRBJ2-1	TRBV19	TGTGCCAGTAGTAAACCGGGACTCCCAATTGAGCAGTTCTTC	CASSKPGLPIEQFF
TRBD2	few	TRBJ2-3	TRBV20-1	TGCAGTGCTTATAGCGGGAGGGCCGCAGATACGCAGTATTTT	CSAYSGRAADTQYF
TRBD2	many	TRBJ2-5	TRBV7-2	TGTGCCAGCAGCCCCGGACTAGCGGGAGGGCCGGAAGAGACCCAGTACTTC	CASSPGLAGGPEETQYF
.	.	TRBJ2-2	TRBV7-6	TGTGCCAGCAGCTTTTTACAGGGGAACACCGGGGAGCTGTTTTTT	CASSFLQGNTGELFF
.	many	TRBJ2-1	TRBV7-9	TGTGCCAGCAGCTTAAGGGGGGGCTCTTCACCCAATGAGCAGTTCTTC	CASSLRGGSSPNEQFF
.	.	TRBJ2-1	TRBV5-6	TGTGCCAGCAGTTCAAGGTCATCTGGGGCCTACAATGAGCAGTTCTTC	CASSSRSSGAYNEQFF
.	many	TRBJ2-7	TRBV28	TGTGCCAGCAGTTTACTTCCATTCGGTAGGGATGGCGACGAGCAGTACTTC	CASSLLPFGRDGDEQYF
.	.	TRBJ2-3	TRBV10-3	TGTGCCATCAGTGAGGGAAGCGGCACAGATACGCAGTATTTT	CAISEGSGTDTQYF
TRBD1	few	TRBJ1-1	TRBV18	TGTGCCAGCTCACCAGGGCAGGGGGTCACTGAAGCTTTCTTT	CASSPGQGVTEAFF
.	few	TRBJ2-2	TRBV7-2	TGTGCCAGCAGTCCTAGAGGAGAAATCACCGGGGAGCTGTTTTTT	CASSPRGEITGELFF
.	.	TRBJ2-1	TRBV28	TGTGCCAGCAGTTTATCCGCGGGCTACAATGAGCAGTTCTTC	CASSLSAGYNEQFF
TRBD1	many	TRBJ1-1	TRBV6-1	TGTGCCAGCACCTCAACGGGGAGGGGGCCTGAAGCTTTCTTT	CASTSTGRGPEAFF
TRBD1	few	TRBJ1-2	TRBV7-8	TGTGCCAGCAGCTTGGGAAGACCGGGACAGGGGACTGGCGGCTACACCTTC	CASSLGRPGQGTGGYTF
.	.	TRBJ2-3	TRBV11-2	TGTGCCAGCAGCTCCCGGGACGTTCCACAGGATACGCAGTATTTT	CASSSRDVPQDTQYF
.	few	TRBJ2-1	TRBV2	TGTGCCAGCGGGGGGCAGAGCTACAATGAGCAGTTCTTC	CASGGQSYNEQFF
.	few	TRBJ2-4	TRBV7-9	TGTGCCAGCAGCCCGCCTCACAGGATCCAAGCCAAAAACATTCAGTACTTC	CASSPPHRIQAKNIQYF
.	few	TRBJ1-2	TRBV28	TGTGCCAGCAGTTCCACACTTATTTCCTATGGCTACACCTTC	CASSSTLISYGYTF
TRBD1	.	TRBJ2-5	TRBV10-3	TGTGCCATCAGTGAGTCCACAGGGGAAGAGACCCAGTACTTC	CAISESTGEETQYF